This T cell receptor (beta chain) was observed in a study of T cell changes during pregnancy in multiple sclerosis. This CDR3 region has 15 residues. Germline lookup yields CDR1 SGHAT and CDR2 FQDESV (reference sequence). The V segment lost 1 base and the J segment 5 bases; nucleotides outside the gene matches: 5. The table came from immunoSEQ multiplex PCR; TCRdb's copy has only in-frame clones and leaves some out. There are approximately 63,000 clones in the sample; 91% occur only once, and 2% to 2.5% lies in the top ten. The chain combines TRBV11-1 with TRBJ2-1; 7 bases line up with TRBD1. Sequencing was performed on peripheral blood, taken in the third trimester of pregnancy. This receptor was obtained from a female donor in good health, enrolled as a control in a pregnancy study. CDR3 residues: CASSLDVGGHNEQFF. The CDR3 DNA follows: TGTGCCAGCAGCTTAGACGTAGGGGGCCACAATGAGCAGTTCTTC. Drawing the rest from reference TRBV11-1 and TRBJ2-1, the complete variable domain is EAEVAQSPRYKITEKSQAVAFWCDPISGHATLYWYRQILGQGPELLVQFQDESVVDDSQLPKDRFSAERLKGVDSTLKIQPAELGDSAMYLCASSLDVGGHNEQFFGPGTRLTVL.